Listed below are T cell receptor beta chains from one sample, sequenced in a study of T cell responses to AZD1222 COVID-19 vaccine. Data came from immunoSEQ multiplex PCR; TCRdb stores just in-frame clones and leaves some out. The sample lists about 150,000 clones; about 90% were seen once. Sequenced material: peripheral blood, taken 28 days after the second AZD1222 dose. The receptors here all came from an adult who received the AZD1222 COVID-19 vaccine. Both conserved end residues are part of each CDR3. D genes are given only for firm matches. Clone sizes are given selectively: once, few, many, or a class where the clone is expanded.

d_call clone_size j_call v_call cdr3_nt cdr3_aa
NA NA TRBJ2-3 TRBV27 TGTGCCAGCAGTTCCCTAGGGGATACGCAGTATTTT CASSSLGDTQYF
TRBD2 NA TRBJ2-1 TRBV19 TGTGCCAGTAGGAGCGGGAGCGACCGCAATGAGCAGTTCTTC CASRSGSDRNEQFF
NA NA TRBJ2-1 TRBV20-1 TGCAGTGCTAGTGTCCACTCCCGGGACCCTGCTTACAATGAGCAGTTCTTC CSASVHSRDPAYNEQFF
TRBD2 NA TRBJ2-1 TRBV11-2 TGTGCCAGCAGCTCCCCCCGGGACTATGGTTACAATGAGCAGTTCTTC CASSSPRDYGYNEQFF
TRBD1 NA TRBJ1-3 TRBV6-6 TGTGCCAGCAGCCTACAGGGGGCTGCTGGAAACACCATATATTTT CASSLQGAAGNTIYF
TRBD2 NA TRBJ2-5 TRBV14 TGTGCCAGCAGCCAAGACAGACTAGCGGGGTTAGAGACCCAGTACTTC CASSQDRLAGLETQYF
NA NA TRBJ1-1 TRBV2 TGTGCCAGCGGACCATGGCGCCCGAACACTGAAGCTTTCTTT CASGPWRPNTEAFF
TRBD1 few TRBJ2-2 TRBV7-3 TGTGCCAGCAGCTTAGCCGGGACAGGAAACACCGGGGAGCTGTTTTTT CASSLAGTGNTGELFF
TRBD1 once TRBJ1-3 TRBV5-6 TGTGCCAGCAGCTTAACCCGGGACAGGATATATTTT CASSLTRDRIYF
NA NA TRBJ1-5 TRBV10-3 TGTGCCATCAGTGAACACCGGGACGGGAGTGGGCCCCAGCATTTT CAISEHRDGSGPQHF
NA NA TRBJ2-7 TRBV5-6 TGTGCCAGCAGCCCGGGGTCATACTCCTACGAGCAGTACTTC CASSPGSYSYEQYF
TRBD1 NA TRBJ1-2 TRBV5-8 TGTGCCAGCAGCTTAGGACAGGAGCGGGCCTCTGGCTACACCTTC CASSLGQERASGYTF
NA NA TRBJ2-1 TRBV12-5 TGTGCTAGTGGTTTGCAAGAGTGGGATGAGCAGTTCTTC CASGLQEWDEQFF
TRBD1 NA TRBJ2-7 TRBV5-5 TGTGCCAGCAGCTTGTCCGGGACAGGGACATACGAGCAGTACTTC CASSLSGTGTYEQYF
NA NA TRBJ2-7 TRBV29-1 TGCAGCGGACGCTCGGGAAGCTCCTACGAGCAGTACTTC CSGRSGSSYEQYF
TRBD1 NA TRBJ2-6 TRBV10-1 TGCGCCAGCAAGAAGGGACAGGGGCGCTGCTCTGGGGCCAACGTCCTGACTTTC CASKKGQGRCSGANVLTF
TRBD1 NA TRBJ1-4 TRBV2 TGTGCCAGCACAGGGGGGCCCAATGAAAAACTGTTTTTT CASTGGPNEKLFF
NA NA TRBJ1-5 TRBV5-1 TGCGCCAGCAGCTTGGGGCCCTCAGGGGATCAGCCCCAGCATTTT CASSLGPSGDQPQHF
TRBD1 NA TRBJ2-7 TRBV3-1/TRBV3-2 TGTGCCAGCAGCCAAGATGGATGGACAGGGGAATGGCGGGGGCAGTACTTC CASSQDGWTGEWRGQYF
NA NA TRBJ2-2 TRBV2 TGTGCCAGCAGTGAGGTCCCTAGCGTGGGGGAGCTGTTTTTT CASSEVPSVGELFF
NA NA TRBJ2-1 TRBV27 TGTGCCAGCAGTTTTTCAGGGCTTGGGCAGTTCTTC CASSFSGLGQFF
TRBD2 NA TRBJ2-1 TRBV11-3 TGTGCCAGCAGCTTAGAGGACCTAGCGGGAGCGAGGAATGAGCAGTTCTTC CASSLEDLAGARNEQFF
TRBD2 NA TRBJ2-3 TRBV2 TGTGCCAGCAGTGTCGTGATGGATGGAGCGGGACTATCGGGGGATTTCACAGATACGCAGTATTTT CASSVVMDGAGLSGDFTDTQYF
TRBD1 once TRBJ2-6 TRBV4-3 TGCGCCAGCAGCCAAGGGTTGACAGGGGCTGGGGCCAACGTCCTGACTTTC CASSQGLTGAGANVLTF
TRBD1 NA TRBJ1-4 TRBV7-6 TGTGCCAGCAGCTTAGATACAGGGGGGGTTGAAAAACTGTTTTTT CASSLDTGGVEKLFF
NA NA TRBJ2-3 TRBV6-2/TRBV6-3 TGTGCCAGCAGTTTCTTCAGACTAGAAGGCTTGGGGGATACGCAGTATTTT CASSFFRLEGLGDTQYF
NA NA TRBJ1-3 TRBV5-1 TGCGCCAGTCGGGGGGCTAGTGGAAACACCATATATTTT CASRGASGNTIYF
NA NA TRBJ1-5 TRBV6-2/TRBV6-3 TGTGCCAGCAGTCTGGGGGCGGCATCTTTAAATCAGCCCCAGCATTTT CASSLGAASLNQPQHF
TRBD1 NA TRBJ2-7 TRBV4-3 TGCGCCAGCAGCCAACTAGGGACAGGGGGGCGGTACGAGCAGTACTTC CASSQLGTGGRYEQYF
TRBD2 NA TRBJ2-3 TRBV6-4 TGTGCCAGCAGCGCCGGGACTAGCGGGGGGTCAGATACGCAGTATTTT CASSAGTSGGSDTQYF
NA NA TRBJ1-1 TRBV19 TGTGCCAGTAGTACGGGGGGGCTGAGCACTGAAGCTTTCTTT CASSTGGLSTEAFF
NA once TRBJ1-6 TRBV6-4 TGTGCCTGCTCCAGGGATTTGAATTCACCCCTCCACTTT CACSRDLNSPLHF
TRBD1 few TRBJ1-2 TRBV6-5 TGTGCCAGCAGTTATTCGGGACAGGGGGCGGTTGGCTACACCTTC CASSYSGQGAVGYTF
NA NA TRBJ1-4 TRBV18 TGTGCCAGCTCACCAGCCGTTAATGAAAAACTGTTTTTT CASSPAVNEKLFF
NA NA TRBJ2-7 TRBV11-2 TGTGCCAGCAGCCTAAGGGACGGATTCTCCTACGAGCAGTACTTC CASSLRDGFSYEQYF
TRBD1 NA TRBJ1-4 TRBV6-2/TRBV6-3 TGTGCCAGCAGTTCCGGGACAGGGGGGATCAATGAAAAACTGTTTTTT CASSSGTGGINEKLFF
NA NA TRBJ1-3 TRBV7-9 TGTGCCAGCAGCGGAGACCAGGGAGCCCCTGGAAACACCATATATTTT CASSGDQGAPGNTIYF